This passage covers 20 T cell receptor beta chains from one sample sequenced in a study of shared clonotypes between healthy human individuals. The method was immunoSEQ multiplex PCR; TCRdb's version includes in-frame clones alone and lacks a portion of them. The profile shows about 380,000 clones, roughly 96% of them singletons. The material sequenced was memory CD8+ T cells sorted from blood. Subset described: CD45RO+ cells pooled with CCR7-negative TemRA cells. The receptors shown here come from a man under 40 in good health.

The genes are TRBV19 and TRBJ2-1, with TRBD2 identical over 9 bases. The ends lost 5 bases at V and 9 bases at J; junction bases unmatched: 11. The CDR3 is 15 residues long. Germline CDR1 reads LNHDA; CDR2 reads SQIVND (reference sequence). In DNA form, the CDR3 reads TGTGCCAGTAGTCAGGGAAGCGGGAGGTCCGTTGAGCAGTTCTTC. It codes for CASSQGSGRSVEQFF.

This sequence joins TRBV5-1 and TRBJ2-3, with 11 positions matching TRBD2. This CDR3 has 14 amino acids. Trimming at V came to 9 bases and at J to 4 bases, leaving 7 bases not matched to a gene. Germline V lookup: CDR1 SGHRS, CDR2 YFSETQ. The CDR3 spells CATATSGVSDTQYF. The DNA of the CDR3 is TGCGCCACCGCGACTAGCGGGGTGTCAGATACGCAGTATTTT.

The chain carries TRBV10-3 and TRBJ1-3; 9 bases are a match to TRBD1. CDR1 is ENHRY and CDR2 is SYGVKD in the germline V gene. V shed 0 bases, J shed 5 bases, and the junction held 2 bases outside the gene matches. This CDR3 contains 15 residues. In DNA, the CDR3 is TGTGCCATCAGTGAGTCGACAGGGGGGAGAAACACCATATATTTT. This translates into CAISESTGGRNTIYF.

The V call is TRBV29-1, the J call TRBJ2-1; D remains ambiguous. The CDR3 runs 11 residues. Germline values: CDR1 SQVTM, CDR2 ANQGSEA. Trimming removed 6 bases at V and 10 bases at J, with 13 bases between. CDR3 amino acids: CSVRSVREQFF. The CDR3 bases are TGCAGCGTCCGCTCGGTTAGGGAGCAGTTCTTC.

The rearrangement links TRBV19 to TRBJ2-7; 10 bases fit TRBD2. With V trimmed by 5 bases and J by 3 bases, 7 bases remained unmatched. The CDR3 covers 15 residues. Per the germline V gene, CDR1 is LNHDA and CDR2 is SQIVND (reference sequence). The DNA of the CDR3 is TGTGCCAGTAGTTCGGGACTAGCGACTTACTACGAGCAGTACTTC. It yields the protein CASSSGLATYYEQYF.

Turning to this clone: Its ends do not fully match the called genes, so a read error is possible. V usage is TRBV13 and J usage is TRBJ2-5; maybe TRBD1 (6 bases). The CDR3 spans 12 residues. Germline V gene data show CDR1 as PRHDT and CDR2 as FYEKMQ (reference sequence). CDR3 protein: CANSLRGETQYF. CDR3 coding DNA: TGTGCCAACAGCTTAAGGGGGGAGACCCAGTACTTC.

The chain combines TRBV5-4 with TRBJ2-5; D not resolved. The CDR3 loop spans 13 amino acids. Trimming took off 1 base at V and 5 bases at J, with 9 bases between the two ends. Germline CDR1 SGHNT, CDR2 YYREEE (reference sequence). As DNA, the CDR3 is TGTGCCAGCAGCTTGAACACTATGGAGACCCAGTACTTC. This translates into CASSLNTMETQYF.

The chain recombines TRBV7-8 with TRBJ2-2; TRBD1 aligns across 7 bases. The CDR3 spans 15 residues. The junction had 4 bases not matched to a gene; V was cut back by 5 bases and J by 1 base. Germline V gives CDR1 SGHVS, CDR2 FQNEAQ. The DNA of the CDR3 is TGTGCCAGCAGCCAGGGGGTGATGAACACCGGGGAGCTGTTTTTT. Amino acids: CASSQGVMNTGELFF.

The gene calls are TRBV9 and TRBJ1-5; 8 positions match TRBD1. The CDR3 is made up of 14 amino acids. After removal of 4 bases from V and 7 bases from J, the junction contained 7 bases not matched to a gene. Germline assignment: CDR1 SGDLS and CDR2 YYNGEE. The CDR3: CASSLDRAGQPQHF. In DNA form, the CDR3 reads TGTGCCAGCAGCTTGGACAGGGCGGGACAGCCCCAGCATTTT.

J is TRBJ2-2 and V is TRBV5-1, with 9 bases identical to TRBD2. The CDR3 is made up of 14 amino acids. The germline V gene has CDR1 SGHRS and CDR2 YFSETQ. The trim removed 1 base at V and 6 bases at J, leaving 1 base unmatched. The CDR3 sequence: CASSLIAGAGELFF. The CDR3 DNA reads TGCGCCAGCAGCTTGATAGCGGGAGCCGGGGAGCTGTTTTTT.

The chain joins TRBV28 to TRBJ1-1; perhaps TRBD1 as D (5 bases). This CDR3 has 14 residues. Per germline, CDR1 MDHEN and CDR2 SYDVKM. V dropped 6 bases and J dropped 0 bases, with 11 bases sitting between them. Written as DNA, the CDR3 is TGTGCCAGCAGAGGAGGGACCCTGAACACTGAAGCTTTCTTT. Protein product: CASRGGTLNTEAFF.

The rearrangement uses TRBV19 and TRBJ1-1; D unclear. The CDR3 covers 15 residues. Deletions cut 3 bases from V and 10 bases from J, with 21 bases between. Germline CDR1 LNHDA, CDR2 SQIVND (reference sequence). The CDR3 spells CASSMIGRAQVGAFF. In nucleotides, the CDR3 is TGTGCCAGTAGTATGATCGGGAGGGCCCAAGTGGGAGCTTTCTTT. The full variable domain, rest sourced from reference TRBV19 and TRBJ1-1, is DGGITQSPKYLFRKEGQNVTLSCEQNLNHDAMYWYRQDPGQGLRLIYYSQIVNDFQKGDIAEGYSVSREKKESFPLTVTSAQKNPTAFYLCASSMIGRAQVGAFFGQGTRLTVV.

This clone was picked up one time. The rearrangement uses TRBV28 and TRBJ2-1; 8 positions agree with TRBD2. The V and J ends lost 5 bases and 6 bases, in that order; junction bases with no gene match: 12. In germline, CDR1 is MDHEN, CDR2 SYDVKM. The CDR3 is 16 residues long. CDR3 loop: CASSHSGSGSINEQFF. The CDR3 DNA reads TGTGCCAGCAGTCACTCGGGGAGCGGGAGTATCAATGAGCAGTTCTTC.

V is TRBV28 and J is TRBJ1-2; possible D gene TRBD1, 6 bases. The CDR3 spans 14 residues. CDR1 is MDHEN and CDR2 is SYDVKM in the germline V gene. V was shortened by 1 base and J by 8 bases, with 14 bases between the two germline ends. The CDR3, as DNA: TGTGCCAGCAGTTTATTAGGTGACAGGTCCGGCTACACCTTC. It yields the protein CASSLLGDRSGYTF.

The chain is built from TRBV12-5 and TRBJ2-2, with D possibly matching TRBD1 (7 bases). The CDR3 runs to 16 residues. Trimming left V 1 base short and J 7 bases short, with 16 bases between. Per germline, CDR1 LGHNT and CDR2 FRNRAP. In DNA form, the CDR3 reads TGTGCTAGTGGTTTGGCAGGGGGGCGCGGGCACGGGGAGCTGTTTTTT. This gives the protein CASGLAGGRGHGELFF.

This rearrangement joins TRBV15 to TRBJ1-1, with D possibly matching TRBD1 (5 bases). CDR3 size: 13 residues. V was clipped by 0 bases and J by 8 bases, with 10 bases between them. Germline loops: CDR1 LNHNV, CDR2 YYDKDF (reference sequence). The chain's CDR3 is CATSRDLRTEAFF. CDR3 in DNA: TGTGCCACCAGCAGAGATCTCCGGACAGAAGCTTTCTTT.

The chain links TRBV6-4 to TRBJ2-3; 11 nucleotides align to TRBD2. V gave up 6 bases and J gave up 4 bases; unmatched junction bases: 6. Germline V gene data show CDR1 as MRHNA and CDR2 as SNTAGT. The CDR3 length is 15 residues. In nucleotides, the CDR3 is TGTGCCAGCAGGAGACTAGCGGGAAGCCCAGATACGCAGTATTTT. Its protein is CASRRLAGSPDTQYF.

The sample holds one count of this clone. The chain recombines TRBV28 with TRBJ1-5; the D is unclear. The CDR3 is 16 residues long. Trimming shortened V by 7 bases and J by 0 bases, and 16 bases separated the two germline ends. Germline V gene lookup returns CDR1 MDHEN and CDR2 SYDVKM. This CDR3 is CASTDATSYSNQPQHF. The CDR3 DNA reads as TGTGCCAGCACCGACGCGACCAGTTATAGCAATCAGCCCCAGCATTTT.

The chain is built from TRBV2 and TRBJ2-1; 12 nucleotides match TRBD2. J was trimmed by 7 bases and V by 1 base; bases with no gene match: 2. This CDR3 comprises 15 residues. CDR1 is SNHLY, CDR2 FYNNEI, per germline. CDR3 DNA sequence: TGTGCCAGCAGTGAAGAGGGACTAGCGGGTAATGAGCAGTTCTTC. This encodes CASSEEGLAGNEQFF.

The J gene is TRBJ2-2, the V gene TRBV25-1; 10 bases are shared with TRBD1. Germline values: CDR1 MGHDK, CDR2 SYGVNS. Trimming at V came to 8 bases and at J to 8 bases, leaving 11 bases not matched to a gene. This CDR3 has 15 amino acids. This chain's CDR3 is CASGRDRGFDGELFF. Here the CDR3 DNA reads TGTGCCAGCGGTCGGGACAGGGGTTTCGATGGGGAGCTGTTTTTT. The full variable domain, its missing parts supplied by reference TRBV25-1 and TRBJ2-2, is EADIYQTPRYLVIGTGKKITLECSQTMGHDKMYWYQQDPGMELHLIHYSYGVNSTEKGDLSSESTVSRIRTEHFPLTLESARPSHTSQYLCASGRDRGFDGELFFGEGSRLTVL.